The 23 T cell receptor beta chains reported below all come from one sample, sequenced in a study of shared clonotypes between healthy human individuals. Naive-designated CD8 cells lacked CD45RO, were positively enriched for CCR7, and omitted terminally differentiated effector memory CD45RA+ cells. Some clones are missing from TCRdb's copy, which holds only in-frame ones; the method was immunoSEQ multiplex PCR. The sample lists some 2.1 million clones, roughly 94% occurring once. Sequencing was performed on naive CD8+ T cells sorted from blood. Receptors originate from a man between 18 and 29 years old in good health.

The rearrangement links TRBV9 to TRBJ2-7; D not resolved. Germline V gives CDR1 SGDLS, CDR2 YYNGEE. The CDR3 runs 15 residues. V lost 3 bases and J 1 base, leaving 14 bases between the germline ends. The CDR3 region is CASSGETGWSYEQYF. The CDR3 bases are TGTGCCAGCAGCGGAGAGACCGGATGGTCCTACGAGCAGTACTTC.

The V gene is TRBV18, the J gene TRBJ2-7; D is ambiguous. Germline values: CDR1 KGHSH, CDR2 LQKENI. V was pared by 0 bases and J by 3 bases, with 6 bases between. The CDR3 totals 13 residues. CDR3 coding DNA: TGTGCCAGCTCACCACCAGGGAACTACGAGCAGTACTTC. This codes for CASSPPGNYEQYF. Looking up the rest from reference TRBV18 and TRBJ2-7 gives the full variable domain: NAGVMQNPRHLVRRRGQEARLRCSPMKGHSHVYWYRQLPEEGLKFMVYLQKENIIDESGMPKERFSAEFPKEGPSILRIQQVVRGDSAAYFCASSPPGNYEQYFGPGTRLTVT.

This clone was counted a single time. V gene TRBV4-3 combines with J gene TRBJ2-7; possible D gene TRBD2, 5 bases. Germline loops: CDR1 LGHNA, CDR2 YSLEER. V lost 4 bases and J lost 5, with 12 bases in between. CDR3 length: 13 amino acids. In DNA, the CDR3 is TGCGCCAGCAGCCCGCCGGGATCCCACGAGCAGTACTTC. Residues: CASSPPGSHEQYF.

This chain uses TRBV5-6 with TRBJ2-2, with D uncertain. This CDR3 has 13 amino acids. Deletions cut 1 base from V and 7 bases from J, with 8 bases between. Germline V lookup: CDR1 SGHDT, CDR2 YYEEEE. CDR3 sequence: CASSLLASGELFF. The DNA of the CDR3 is TGTGCCAGCAGCTTGCTTGCCAGCGGGGAGCTGTTTTTT.

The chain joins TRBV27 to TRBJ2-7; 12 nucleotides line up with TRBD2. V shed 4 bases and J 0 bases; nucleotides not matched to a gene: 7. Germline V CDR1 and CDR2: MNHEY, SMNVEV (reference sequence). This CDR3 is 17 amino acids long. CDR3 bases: TGTGCCAGCAGTTCAGCCGGGACTAGCGGGTACTCCTACGAGCAGTACTTC. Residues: CASSSAGTSGYSYEQYF.

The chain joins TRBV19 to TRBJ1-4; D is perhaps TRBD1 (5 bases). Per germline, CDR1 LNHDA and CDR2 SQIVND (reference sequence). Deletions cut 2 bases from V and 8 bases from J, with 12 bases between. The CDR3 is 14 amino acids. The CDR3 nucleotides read TGTGCCAGTAGTATAACAGGCGATGGAGAAAAACTGTTTTTT. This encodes CASSITGDGEKLFF.

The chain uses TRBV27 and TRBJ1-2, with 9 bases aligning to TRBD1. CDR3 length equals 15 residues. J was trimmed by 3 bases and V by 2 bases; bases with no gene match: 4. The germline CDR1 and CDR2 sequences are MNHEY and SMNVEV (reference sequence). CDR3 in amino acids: CASSLLTGGDYGYTF. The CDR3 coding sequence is TGTGCCAGCAGTTTACTCACAGGGGGCGACTATGGCTACACCTTC.

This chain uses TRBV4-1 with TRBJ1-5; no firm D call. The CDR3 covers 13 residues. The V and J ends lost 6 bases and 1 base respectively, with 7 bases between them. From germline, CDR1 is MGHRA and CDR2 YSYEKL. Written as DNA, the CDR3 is TGCGCCAGCAGTCAGACAAGCAATCAGCCCCAGCATTTT. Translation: CASSQTSNQPQHF.

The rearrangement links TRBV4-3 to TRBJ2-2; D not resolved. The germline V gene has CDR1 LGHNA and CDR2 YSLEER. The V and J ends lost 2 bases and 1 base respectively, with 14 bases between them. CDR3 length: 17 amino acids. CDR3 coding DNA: TGCGCCAGCAGCCAACCAGAAAAGGGTGAGAACACCGGGGAGCTGTTTTTT. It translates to CASSQPEKGENTGELFF.

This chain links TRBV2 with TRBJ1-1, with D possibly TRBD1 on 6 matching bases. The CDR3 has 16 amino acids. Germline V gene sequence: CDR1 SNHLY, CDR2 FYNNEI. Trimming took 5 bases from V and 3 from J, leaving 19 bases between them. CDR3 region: CASSYPLRGQDTEAFF. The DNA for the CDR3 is TGTGCCAGCAGTTACCCCTTGCGGGGGCAGGACACTGAAGCTTTCTTT. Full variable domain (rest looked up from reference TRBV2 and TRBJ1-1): EPEVTQTPSHQVTQMGQEVILRCVPISNHLYFYWYRQILGQKVEFLVSFYNNEISEKSEIFDDQFSVERPDGSNFTLKIRSTKLEDSAMYFCASSYPLRGQDTEAFFGQGTRLTVV.

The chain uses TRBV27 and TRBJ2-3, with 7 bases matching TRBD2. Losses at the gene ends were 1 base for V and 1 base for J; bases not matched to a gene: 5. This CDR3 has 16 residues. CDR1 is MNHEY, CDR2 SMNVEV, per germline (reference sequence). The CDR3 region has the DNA TGTGCCAGCAGTTTATTAGGCGGGAGTGGCACAGATACGCAGTATTTT. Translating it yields CASSLLGGSGTDTQYF.

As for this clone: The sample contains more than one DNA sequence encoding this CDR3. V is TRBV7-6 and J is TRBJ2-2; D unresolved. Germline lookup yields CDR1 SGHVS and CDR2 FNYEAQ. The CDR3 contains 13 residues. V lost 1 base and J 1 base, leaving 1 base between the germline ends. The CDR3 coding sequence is TGTGCCAGCAGCTTAGGGAACACCGGGGAGCTGTTTTTT. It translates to CASSLGNTGELFF. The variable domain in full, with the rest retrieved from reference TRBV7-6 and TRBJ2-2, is GAGVSQSPRYKVTKRGQDVALRCDPISGHVSLYWYRQALGQGPEFLTYFNYEAQQDKSGLPNDRFSAERPEGSISTLTIQRTEQRDSAMYRCASSLGNTGELFFGEGSRLTVL.

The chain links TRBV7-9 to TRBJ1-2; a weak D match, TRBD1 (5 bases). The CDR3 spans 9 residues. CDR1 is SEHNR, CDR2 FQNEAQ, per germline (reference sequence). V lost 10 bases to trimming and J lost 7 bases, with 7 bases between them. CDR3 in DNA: TGTGCCATCGGGGGTGGCTACACCTTC. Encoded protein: CAIGGGYTF.

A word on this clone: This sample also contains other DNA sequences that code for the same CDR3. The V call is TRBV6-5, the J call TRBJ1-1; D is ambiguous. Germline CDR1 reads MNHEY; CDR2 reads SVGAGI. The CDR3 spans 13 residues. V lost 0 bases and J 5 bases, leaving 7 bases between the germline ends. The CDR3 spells CASSYSEETEAFF. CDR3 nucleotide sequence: TGTGCCAGCAGTTACTCCGAGGAAACTGAAGCTTTCTTT.

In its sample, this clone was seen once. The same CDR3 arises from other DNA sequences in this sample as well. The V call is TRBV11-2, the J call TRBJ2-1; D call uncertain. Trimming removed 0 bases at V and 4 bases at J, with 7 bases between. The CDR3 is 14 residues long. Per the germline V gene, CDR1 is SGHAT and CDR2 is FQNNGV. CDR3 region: CASSLEGPYNEQFF. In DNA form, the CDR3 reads TGTGCCAGCAGCTTAGAAGGTCCTTACAATGAGCAGTTCTTC.

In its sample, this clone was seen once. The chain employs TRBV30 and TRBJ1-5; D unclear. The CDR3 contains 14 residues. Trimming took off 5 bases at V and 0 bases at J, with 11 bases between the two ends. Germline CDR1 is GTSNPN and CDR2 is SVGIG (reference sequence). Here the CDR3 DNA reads TGTGCCTGGGACTCAGGAAATAGCAATCAGCCCCAGCATTTT. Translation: CAWDSGNSNQPQHF. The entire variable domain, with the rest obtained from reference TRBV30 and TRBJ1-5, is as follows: SQTIHQWPATLVQPVGSPLSLECTVEGTSNPNLYWYRQAAGRGLQLLFYSVGIGQISSEVPQNLSASRPQDRQFILSSKKLLLSDSGFYLCAWDSGNSNQPQHFGDGTRLSIL.

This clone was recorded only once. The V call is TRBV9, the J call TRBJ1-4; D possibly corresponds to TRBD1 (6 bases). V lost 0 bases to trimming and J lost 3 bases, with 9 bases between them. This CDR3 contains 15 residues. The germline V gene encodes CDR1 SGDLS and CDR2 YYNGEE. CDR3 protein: CASSVEGHSNEKLFF. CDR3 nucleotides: TGTGCCAGCAGCGTAGAGGGACACTCTAATGAAAAACTGTTTTTT.

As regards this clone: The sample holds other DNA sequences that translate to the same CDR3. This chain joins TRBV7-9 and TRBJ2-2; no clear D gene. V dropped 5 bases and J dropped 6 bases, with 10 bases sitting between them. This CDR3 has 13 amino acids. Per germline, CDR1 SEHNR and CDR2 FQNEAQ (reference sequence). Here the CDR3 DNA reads TGTGCCAGCAGCCTTCCAGGCGCCGGGGAGCTGTTTTTT. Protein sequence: CASSLPGAGELFF.

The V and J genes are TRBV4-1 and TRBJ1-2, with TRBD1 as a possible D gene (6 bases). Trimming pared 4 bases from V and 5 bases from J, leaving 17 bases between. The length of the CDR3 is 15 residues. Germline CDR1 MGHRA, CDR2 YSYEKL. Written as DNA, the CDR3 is TGCGCCAGCAGCCTAAAAGGGGGTACGGGGTATGGCTACACCTTC. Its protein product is CASSLKGGTGYGYTF.

The CDR3 spells CASSLTGETDTQYF. The CDR3, as DNA: TGTGCCAGCTCACTTACCGGGGAAACAGATACGCAGTATTTT. This chain links TRBV18 with TRBJ2-3; TRBD2 might be the D (5 bases). V was pared by 4 bases and J by 3 bases, with 11 bases between. Germline CDR1 reads KGHSH; CDR2 reads LQKENI. The CDR3 consists of 14 residues.

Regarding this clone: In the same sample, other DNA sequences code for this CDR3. As DNA, the CDR3 is TGTGCCAGCAGCTTTCGGGGGGCTGGCACTGAAGCTTTCTTT. Its protein product is CASSFRGAGTEAFF. This chain links TRBV5-4 with TRBJ1-1, with D perhaps matching TRBD1 (6 bases). This CDR3 is built from 14 residues. The V end was cut by 2 bases, the J end by 4 bases, with 12 bases between. Germline lookup yields CDR1 SGHNT and CDR2 YYREEE (reference sequence).

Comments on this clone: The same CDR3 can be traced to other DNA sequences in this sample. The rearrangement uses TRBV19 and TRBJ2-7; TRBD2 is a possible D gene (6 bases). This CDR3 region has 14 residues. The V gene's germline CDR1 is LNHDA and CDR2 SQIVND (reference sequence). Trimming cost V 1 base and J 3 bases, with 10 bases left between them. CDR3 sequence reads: CASSIGASVYEQYF. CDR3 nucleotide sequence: TGTGCCAGTAGTATAGGCGCTAGCGTCTACGAGCAGTACTTC.

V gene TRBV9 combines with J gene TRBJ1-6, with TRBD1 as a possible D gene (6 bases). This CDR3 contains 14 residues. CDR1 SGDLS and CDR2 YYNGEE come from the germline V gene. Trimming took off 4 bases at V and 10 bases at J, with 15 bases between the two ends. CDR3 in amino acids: CASSPTGISSPLHF. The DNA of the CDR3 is TGTGCCAGCAGCCCTACAGGGATTAGCTCACCCCTCCACTTT.